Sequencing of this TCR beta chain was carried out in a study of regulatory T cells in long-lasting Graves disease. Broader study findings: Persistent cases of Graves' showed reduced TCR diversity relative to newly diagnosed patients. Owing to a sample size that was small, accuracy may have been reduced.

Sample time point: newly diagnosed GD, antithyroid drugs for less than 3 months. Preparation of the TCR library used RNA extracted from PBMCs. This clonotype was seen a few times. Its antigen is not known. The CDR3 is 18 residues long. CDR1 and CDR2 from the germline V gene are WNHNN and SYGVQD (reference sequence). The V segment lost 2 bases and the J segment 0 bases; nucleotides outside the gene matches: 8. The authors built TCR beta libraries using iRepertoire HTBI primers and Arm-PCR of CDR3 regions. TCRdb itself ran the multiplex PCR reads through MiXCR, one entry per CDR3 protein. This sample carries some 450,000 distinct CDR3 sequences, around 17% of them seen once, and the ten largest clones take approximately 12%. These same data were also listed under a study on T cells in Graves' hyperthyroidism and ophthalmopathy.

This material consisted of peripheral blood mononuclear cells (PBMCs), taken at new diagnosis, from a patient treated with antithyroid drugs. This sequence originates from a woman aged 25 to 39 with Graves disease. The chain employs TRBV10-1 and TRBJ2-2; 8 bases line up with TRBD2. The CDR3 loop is CASSEAGWREANTGELFF. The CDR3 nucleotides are TGCGCCAGCAGTGAGGCGGGGTGGCGGGAGGCGAACACCGGGGAGCTGTTTTTT.